A single sample is the source of the 5 T cell receptor beta chains below, sequenced in a study of metastatic and nonmetastatic thyroid tumors. Patients underwent thyroid surgery, and none had received any treatment before it. MiXCR reprocessed the PCR reads for TCRdb. The table records roughly 20,000 clones, about a third of them present only once. The sample taken for sequencing was tumor tissue. Every receptor here comes from a male donor with papillary thyroid cancer or a benign thyroid nodule (not recorded which). Some clones in this sample may be carry-over from other donors' samples.

This clone was seen ten or more times. V gene TRBV6-1 combines with J gene TRBJ1-1, with D hard to call. The CDR3 totals 13 residues. Germline CDR1 is MNHNS and CDR2 is SASEGT. Trimming took 1 base from V and 8 from J, leaving 11 bases between them. The CDR3 coding sequence is TGTGCCAGCAGTGAAGAAGAGGTGGCGGAAGCTTTCTTT. It codes for CASSEEEVAEAFF.

This sequence joins TRBV20-1 and TRBJ2-7; 14 bases are a match to TRBD2. The V and J ends lost 5 bases and 2 bases, in that order; junction bases with no gene match: 8. CDR1 is DFQATT, CDR2 SNEGSKA, per germline (reference sequence). This CDR3 has 16 residues. CDR3 DNA: TGCAGTGCTCGTGGGACTAGCGGGAGTGGGGCCTACGAGCAGTACTTC. Its protein is CSARGTSGSGAYEQYF.

This clone was recorded a few times. It may be a read error: a sequence one base away is much more abundant. The chain uses TRBV3-1 and TRBJ2-2; unclear D gene. The germline V gene has CDR1 LGHDT and CDR2 YNNKEL (reference sequence). The CDR3 runs 12 residues. The germline V and J ends were trimmed by 2 bases and 7 bases, with 5 bases remaining between them. The CDR3, as DNA: TGTGCCAGCAGCCAAAGTGTCGGGGAGCTGTTTTTT. This sequence encodes CASSQSVGELFF.

V usage is TRBV19 and J usage is TRBJ1-5, with D maybe TRBD1 (5 bases). The CDR3 sequence is 15 residues long. Between the trimmed V and J ends, which lost 5 bases and 0 bases, there was a span of 11 bases. Germline values: CDR1 LNHDA, CDR2 SQIVND (reference sequence). DNA of the CDR3: TGTGCCAGTAGTCCCGGGACGGCTAGCAATCAGCCCCAGCATTTT. Translating gives CASSPGTASNQPQHF.

At least ten counts were recorded for this clone. This chain links TRBV2 with TRBJ1-1; the D is unclear. CDR3 length: 13 amino acids. V lost 6 bases, J lost 7 bases, and 15 bases lay in between. Looked up from germline, CDR1 is SNHLY and CDR2 is FYNNEI. The CDR3 bases are TGTGCCAGCAGCGCAAGTCGCGGACGTGAAGCTTTCTTT. Translated: CASSASRGREAFF. Based on the CDR3 plus reference TRBV2 and TRBJ1-1, the full variable domain is EPEVTQTPSHQVTQMGQEVILRCVPISNHLYFYWYRQILGQKVEFLVSFYNNEISEKSEIFDDQFSVERPDGSNFTLKIRSTKLEDSAMYFCASSASRGREAFFGQGTRLTVV.